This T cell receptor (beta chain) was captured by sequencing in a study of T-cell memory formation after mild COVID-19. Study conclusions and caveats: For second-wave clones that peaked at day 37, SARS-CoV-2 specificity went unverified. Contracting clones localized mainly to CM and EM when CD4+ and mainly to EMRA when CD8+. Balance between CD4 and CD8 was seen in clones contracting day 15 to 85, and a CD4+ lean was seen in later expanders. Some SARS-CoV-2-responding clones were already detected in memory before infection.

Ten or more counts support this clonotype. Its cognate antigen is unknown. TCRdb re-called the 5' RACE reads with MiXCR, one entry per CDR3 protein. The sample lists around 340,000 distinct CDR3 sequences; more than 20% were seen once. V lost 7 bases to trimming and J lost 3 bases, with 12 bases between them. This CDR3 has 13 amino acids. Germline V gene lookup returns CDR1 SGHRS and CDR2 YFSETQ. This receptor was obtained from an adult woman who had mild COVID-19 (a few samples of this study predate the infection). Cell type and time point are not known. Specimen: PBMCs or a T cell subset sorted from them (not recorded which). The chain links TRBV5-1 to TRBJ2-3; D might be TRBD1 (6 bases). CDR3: CASARGFTDTQYF. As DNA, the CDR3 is TGCGCCAGCGCGAGGGGGTTTACAGATACGCAGTATTTT.